This T cell receptor (beta chain) came from a study of OX40 agonist ivuxolimab in advanced cancers. Study summary: The mean age was approximately 56 years, ranging from about 20 to 85, with approximately 85% of participants male.

The repertoire was sequenced with immunoSEQ multiplex PCR; TCRdb's copy has only in-frame clones and lacks some. Of 75,000 to 95,000 clones in the sample, roughly nine tenths were seen once. Germline V CDR1 and CDR2: ENHRY, SYGVKD. The V gene end was trimmed by 5 bases and the J gene end by 0 bases; junction bases not matched to a gene: 6. The CDR3 is 15 residues long. The rearrangement links TRBV10-3 to TRBJ1-1; 7 nucleotides match TRBD1. The sequenced sample was CD4+ or CD8+ T cells sorted from blood, obtained in a trial of the OX40 agonist ivuxolimab. This receptor was identified in an adult with an advanced solid tumor such as melanoma, head and neck, liver or kidney cancer. DNA of the CDR3: TGTGCCATCAGTAAGGAGGGGGCAATGAACACTGAAGCTTTCTTT. It yields the protein CAISKEGAMNTEAFF.